Listed below are T cell receptor beta chains from one sample, sequenced in a study of blood T cell repertoires in COVID-19. TCRdb keeps only in-frame clones here, not all; method: immunoSEQ multiplex PCR. The data hold 100,000 to 150,000 clones, with roughly nine tenths observed a single time. Source material: peripheral blood. Source of these receptors: a man aged 50 or older with COVID-19, enrolled during active disease. Both conserved end residues are trimmed from each CDR3.

V gene,J gene,CDR3 length,CDR3 protein
TRBV30,TRBJ2-1,13,AWSYTLAGYNEQF
TRBV3-1/TRBV3-2,TRBJ2-7,13,ASSPGTSGIYEQY
TRBV30,TRBJ1-4,12,AWRRRDSNEKLF
TRBV2,TRBJ2-1,12,ASHRDRGPHEQF
TRBV3-1/TRBV3-2,TRBJ1-3,15,ASSQPTGGSSGNTIY
TRBV27,TRBJ1-6,11,ASSLGVPGALH
TRBV28,TRBJ2-7,11,ASRVGTGYEQY
TRBV18,TRBJ2-5,11,ASYRQGTETQY
TRBV2,TRBJ1-2,11,ASSPQENYGYT
TRBV11-2,TRBJ1-1,13,ASSQTGQWNTEAF
TRBV3-1/TRBV3-2,TRBJ2-7,13,ASSLRLAGNYEQY
TRBV5-5,TRBJ2-5,11,ASSLQGQETQY
TRBV4-1,TRBJ1-1,12,ASSPAGASTEAF
TRBV6-5,TRBJ2-5,11,ASRRTRQETQY
TRBV18,TRBJ2-5,11,ASYGQGGKTQY
TRBV9,TRBJ2-3,13,ASSENGLATDTQY
TRBV11-2,TRBJ1-4,13,ASSLTETGREKLF
TRBV5-1,TRBJ2-1,12,ASSHGTSGPEQF
TRBV4-1,TRBJ1-3,15,ASSLPPPNRDGNTIY
TRBV28,TRBJ1-2,15,ASSLFPRQGSNYGYT
TRBV19,TRBJ1-2,15,ASEGVRKGRSNYGYT
TRBV7-9,TRBJ2-2,15,ASSLTGAALNTGELF
TRBV7-9,TRBJ2-1,13,ASSAFLSSGNEQF
TRBV19,TRBJ2-1,12,ASSITPRWNEQF
TRBV9,TRBJ2-7,11,ASSGTGSYEQY
TRBV30,TRBJ1-2,11,AWSVQGAGGYT
TRBV7-9,TRBJ2-5,12,ASSLQGRGETQY